This is a list of T cell receptor beta chains from one sample in a study of shared clonotypes between healthy human individuals. TCRdb's copy holds only in-frame clones and misses some; the assay was immunoSEQ multiplex PCR. The sample contains hundreds of thousands of clones, around four fifths of which appear only once. The sequencing input was memory CD4+ T cells sorted from blood. The receptors derive from a woman aged 30 to 39 in good health. Each CDR3 is given with its conserved first and last residue. The D gene is left open where the match is weak. Expanded clones get a size class; other rows say once, few or many, or leave the size out.

V gene,J gene,D gene,clone size,CDR3 DNA,CDR3 protein
TRBV12-5,TRBJ2-5,NA,NA,TGTGCTAGTGGTTTCGGAGAGACCCAGTACTTC,CASGFGETQYF
TRBV5-1,TRBJ2-2,NA,NA,TGCGCCAGCAGCTTGGCGGGGACCGGGGAGCTGTTTTTT,CASSLAGTGELFF
TRBV7-2,TRBJ2-1,TRBD2,once,TGTGCCAGCAGCTTGGGCGGACTAGCGGGTTACAATGAGCAGTTCTTC,CASSLGGLAGYNEQFF
TRBV10-3,TRBJ1-5,NA,NA,TGTGCCATCAGTGCGGCGGGGTCTGAGCAGCCCCAGCATTTT,CAISAAGSEQPQHF
TRBV5-1,TRBJ2-3,TRBD2,NA,TGCGCCAGCAGCGGAACATTAGCGGGCGGGGAAGGAGATACGCAGTATTTT,CASSGTLAGGEGDTQYF
TRBV30,TRBJ2-6,TRBD2,NA,TGTGCCTGGAGTGTATCGGGACTAGCGGGCGGGGCCAACGTCCTGACTTTC,CAWSVSGLAGGANVLTF
TRBV7-2,TRBJ2-7,TRBD2,NA,TGTGCCAGCAGCCCCCGAGGCGGGAGCCTTTCTTACGAGCAGTACTTC,CASSPRGGSLSYEQYF
TRBV28,TRBJ2-5,NA,NA,TGTGCCAGCAGTTTTGTCCTGGCGGTAAGGGGATGGGAGACCCAGTACTTC,CASSFVLAVRGWETQYF
TRBV19,TRBJ1-1,NA,few,TGTGCCAGTAGTCTTCGATGGGCGGCTGAAGCTTTCTTT,CASSLRWAAEAFF
TRBV6-1,TRBJ1-1,NA,NA,TGTGCCAGCAGCGGGGGGGGGCCGGCGGAGGAAGCTTTCTTT,CASSGGGPAEEAFF
TRBV28,TRBJ1-1,NA,NA,TGTGCCAGCAGTTTATATGGGGCCCCTGAAGCTTTCTTT,CASSLYGAPEAFF
TRBV4-2,TRBJ2-7,NA,NA,TGTGCCAGCAGCCAGGACACAGGGACCTACGAGCAGTACTTC,CASSQDTGTYEQYF
TRBV6-1,TRBJ2-1,NA,few,TGTGCCAGCAAGGGAGTCGGGAAAACCTACAATGAGCAGTTCTTC,CASKGVGKTYNEQFF
TRBV5-4,TRBJ1-4,NA,NA,TGTGCCAGCAGCTTGAAGGGAGATGAAAAACTGTTTTTT,CASSLKGDEKLFF
TRBV5-1,TRBJ2-5,NA,NA,TGCGCCAGCAGCGCGTTAGGGGACTTTCAAGAGACCCAGTACTTC,CASSALGDFQETQYF
TRBV7-6,TRBJ1-3,TRBD1,once,TGTGCCAGCGGCCGAGGACAGGGTGGAAACACCATATATTTT,CASGRGQGGNTIYF
TRBV6-5,TRBJ1-3,NA,NA,TGTGCCAGCAGTTCCGGGACCGACGCTGGAAACACCATATATTTT,CASSSGTDAGNTIYF
TRBV5-4,TRBJ2-7,TRBD2,NA,TGTGCCAGCAGCTTGGGAGGGGCTAGCGGGAGGAACGAGCAGTACTTC,CASSLGGASGRNEQYF
TRBV28,TRBJ1-2,NA,NA,TGTGCCAGCAGTTTAGGCCGTCAGAACTATGGCTACACCTTC,CASSLGRQNYGYTF
TRBV15,TRBJ2-6,NA,NA,TGTGCCACCAGCGGCACAGGGCCTGGGGCCAACGTCCTGACTTTC,CATSGTGPGANVLTF
TRBV5-1,TRBJ2-5,NA,NA,TGCGCCAGCAGTCGAGGGGCAGGGCTTGGGGAGACCCAGTACTTC,CASSRGAGLGETQYF
TRBV19,TRBJ1-2,TRBD1,NA,TGTGCCAGTAAACCGGGACAGGGGTACTATGGCTACACCTTC,CASKPGQGYYGYTF
TRBV2,TRBJ2-1,TRBD2,NA,TGTGCCAGCAGTGGTTATAGCGGGAGAGGGGGTGAGCAGTTCTTC,CASSGYSGRGGEQFF
TRBV28,TRBJ2-3,NA,NA,TGTGCCAGCAGTTCTATGACCACTAGCACAGATACGCAGTATTTT,CASSSMTTSTDTQYF
TRBV5-1,TRBJ2-7,NA,NA,TGCGCCAGCAGCTTGGGGCCCGAGCAGTACTTC,CASSLGPEQYF
TRBV5-1,TRBJ1-3,NA,NA,TGCGCCAGCAGCCACGGGACTCCTGGAAACACCATATATTTT,CASSHGTPGNTIYF
TRBV14,TRBJ1-6,NA,few,TGTGCCAGCAGCCAAGAGTGGGTTAATTCACCCCTCCACTTT,CASSQEWVNSPLHF
TRBV4-1,TRBJ2-1,TRBD2,NA,TGCGCCAGCAGCCAAGCAAGCGGGAGCGGGTCCTACAATGAGCAGTTCTTC,CASSQASGSGSYNEQFF
TRBV15,TRBJ2-7,NA,NA,TGTGCCACCAGCAGAGATCTCGGGGTACCACCCTACGAGCAGTACTTC,CATSRDLGVPPYEQYF
TRBV19,TRBJ1-5,TRBD1,NA,TGTGCCAGTAGTCTACAGGGGGCATATCAGCCCCAGCATTTT,CASSLQGAYQPQHF
TRBV7-2,TRBJ1-2,NA,few,TGTGCCAGCAGCTTCTACATCACGGGGGGCTACACCTTC,CASSFYITGGYTF
TRBV30,TRBJ1-6,NA,NA,TGTGCCCTGGAATTGGAAACCAAGGCGCCCTATAATTCACCCCTCCACTTT,CALELETKAPYNSPLHF
TRBV11-2,TRBJ2-1,TRBD2,NA,TGTGCCAGCAGCCTCAGGGGCGGGAGGCTGGACAATGAGCAGTTCTTC,CASSLRGGRLDNEQFF
TRBV28,TRBJ2-7,NA,NA,TGTGCCAGCAGTCCCCACCCCTACGAGCAGTACTTC,CASSPHPYEQYF
TRBV6-1,TRBJ2-3,NA,few,TGTGCCAGCAGTGACCAGGGGTTTGGATCTAGCACAGATACGCAGTATTTT,CASSDQGFGSSTDTQYF
TRBV10-2,TRBJ2-1,NA,NA,TGCGCCAGCAGTGAGTGGAGGCTAGATTGGCTCAATGAGCAGTTCTTC,CASSEWRLDWLNEQFF